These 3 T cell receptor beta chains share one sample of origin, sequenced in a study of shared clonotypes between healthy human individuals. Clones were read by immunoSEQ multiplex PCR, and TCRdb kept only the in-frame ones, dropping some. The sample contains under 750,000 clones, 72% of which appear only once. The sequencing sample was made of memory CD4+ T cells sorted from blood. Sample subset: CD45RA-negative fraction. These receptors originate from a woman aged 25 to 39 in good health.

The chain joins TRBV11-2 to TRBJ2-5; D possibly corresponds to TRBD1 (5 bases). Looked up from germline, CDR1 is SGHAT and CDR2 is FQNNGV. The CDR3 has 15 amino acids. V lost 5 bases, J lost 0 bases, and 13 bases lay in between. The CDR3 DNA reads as TGTGCCAGCAGCCCATTTGCAGGGTACCAAGAGACCCAGTACTTC. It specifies CASSPFAGYQETQYF.

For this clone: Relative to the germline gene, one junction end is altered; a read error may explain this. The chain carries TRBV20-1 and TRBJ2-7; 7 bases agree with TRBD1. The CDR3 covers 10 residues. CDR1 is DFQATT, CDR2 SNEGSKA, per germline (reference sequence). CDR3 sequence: CLSGTELADF. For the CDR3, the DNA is TGCCTGTCAGGGACAGAGCTTGCAGACTTC.

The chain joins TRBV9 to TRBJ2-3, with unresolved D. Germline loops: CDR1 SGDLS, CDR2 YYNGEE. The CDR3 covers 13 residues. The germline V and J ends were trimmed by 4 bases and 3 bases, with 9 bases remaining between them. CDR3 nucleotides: TGTGCCAGCAGCACGCGAGGTACAGATACGCAGTATTTT. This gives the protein CASSTRGTDTQYF.